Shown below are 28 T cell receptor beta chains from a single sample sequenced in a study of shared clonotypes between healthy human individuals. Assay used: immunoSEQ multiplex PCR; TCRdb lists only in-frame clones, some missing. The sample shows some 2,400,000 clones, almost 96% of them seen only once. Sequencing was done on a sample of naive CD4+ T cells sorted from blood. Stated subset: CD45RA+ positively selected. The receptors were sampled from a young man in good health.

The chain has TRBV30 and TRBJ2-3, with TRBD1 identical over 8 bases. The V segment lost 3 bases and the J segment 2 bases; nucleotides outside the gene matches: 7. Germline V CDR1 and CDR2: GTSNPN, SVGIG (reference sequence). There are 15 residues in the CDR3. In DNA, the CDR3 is TGTGCCTGGAGCCAGGACAGGGCGTCCACAGATACGCAGTATTTT. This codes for CAWSQDRASTDTQYF.

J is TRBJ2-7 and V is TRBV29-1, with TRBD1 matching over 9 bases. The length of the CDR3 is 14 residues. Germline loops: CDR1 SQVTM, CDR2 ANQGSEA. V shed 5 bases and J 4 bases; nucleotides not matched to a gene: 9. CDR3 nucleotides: TGCAGCGTTATTTTGGGGACAGGGAAGTACGAGCAGTACTTC. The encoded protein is CSVILGTGKYEQYF.

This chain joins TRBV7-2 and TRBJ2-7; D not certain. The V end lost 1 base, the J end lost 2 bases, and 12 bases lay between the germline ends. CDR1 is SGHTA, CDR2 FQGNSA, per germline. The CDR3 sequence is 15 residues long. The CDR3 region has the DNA TGTGCCAGCAGCTTAGAGATGGTTCGAACCTACGAGCAGTACTTC. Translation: CASSLEMVRTYEQYF.

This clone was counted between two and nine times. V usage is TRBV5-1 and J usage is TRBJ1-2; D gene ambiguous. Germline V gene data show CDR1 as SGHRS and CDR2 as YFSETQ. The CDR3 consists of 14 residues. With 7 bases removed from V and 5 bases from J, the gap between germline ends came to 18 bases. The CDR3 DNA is TGCGCCAGCTCGACGGATTCCCTCGCGTATGGCTACACCTTC. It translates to CASSTDSLAYGYTF.

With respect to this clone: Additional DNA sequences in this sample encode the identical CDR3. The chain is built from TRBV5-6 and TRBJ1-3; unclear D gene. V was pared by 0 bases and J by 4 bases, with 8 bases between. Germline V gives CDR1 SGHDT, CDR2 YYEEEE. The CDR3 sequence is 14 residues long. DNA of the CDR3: TGTGCCAGCAGCTTGGAAGGGTCAGGAAACACCATATATTTT. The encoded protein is CASSLEGSGNTIYF.

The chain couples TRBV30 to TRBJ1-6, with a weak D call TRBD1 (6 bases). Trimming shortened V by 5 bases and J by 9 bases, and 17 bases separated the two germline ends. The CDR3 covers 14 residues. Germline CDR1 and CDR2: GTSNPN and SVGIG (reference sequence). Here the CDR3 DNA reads TGTGCCTGGGAGACAGGTGCCCTGAGTTCACCCCTCCACTTT. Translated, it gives CAWETGALSSPLHF.

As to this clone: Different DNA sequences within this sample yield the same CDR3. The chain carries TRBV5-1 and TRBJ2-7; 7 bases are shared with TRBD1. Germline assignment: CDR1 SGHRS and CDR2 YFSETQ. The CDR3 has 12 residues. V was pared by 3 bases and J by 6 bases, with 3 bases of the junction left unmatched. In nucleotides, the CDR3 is TGCGCCAGCAGCTCCACAGGGGCCGAGCAGTACTTC. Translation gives CASSSTGAEQYF. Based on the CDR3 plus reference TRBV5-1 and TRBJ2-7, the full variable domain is KAGVTQTPRYLIKTRGQQVTLSCSPISGHRSVSWYQQTPGQGLQFLFEYFSETQRNKGNFPGRFSGRQFSNSRSEMNVSTLELGDSALYLCASSSTGAEQYFGPGTRLTVT.

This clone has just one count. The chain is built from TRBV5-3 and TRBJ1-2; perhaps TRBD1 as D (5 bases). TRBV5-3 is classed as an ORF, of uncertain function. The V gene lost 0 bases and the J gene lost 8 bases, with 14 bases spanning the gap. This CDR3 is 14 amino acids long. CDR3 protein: CARSLDGALSGYTF. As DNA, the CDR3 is TGTGCCAGAAGCTTGGACGGGGCGTTATCCGGCTACACCTTC.

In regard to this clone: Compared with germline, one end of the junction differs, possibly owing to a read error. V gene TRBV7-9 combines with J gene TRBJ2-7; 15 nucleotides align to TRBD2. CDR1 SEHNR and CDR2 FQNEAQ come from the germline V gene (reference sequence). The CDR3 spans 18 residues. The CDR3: CVSSKSGTSGRSSYEQYF. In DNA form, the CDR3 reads TGTGTCAGCAGCAAGTCCGGGACTAGCGGGAGGAGCTCCTACGAGCAGTACTTC.

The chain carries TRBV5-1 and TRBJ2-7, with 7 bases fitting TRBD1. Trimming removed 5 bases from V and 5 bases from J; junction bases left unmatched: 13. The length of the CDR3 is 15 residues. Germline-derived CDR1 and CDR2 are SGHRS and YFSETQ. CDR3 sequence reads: CASSFSPGTVHEQYF. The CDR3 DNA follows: TGCGCCAGCAGTTTTAGCCCCGGGACAGTTCACGAGCAGTACTTC.

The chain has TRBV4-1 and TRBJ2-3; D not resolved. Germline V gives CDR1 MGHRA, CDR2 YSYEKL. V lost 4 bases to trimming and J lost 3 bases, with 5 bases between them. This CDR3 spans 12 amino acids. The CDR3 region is CASSRTTDTQYF. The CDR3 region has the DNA TGCGCCAGCAGCCGAACGACAGATACGCAGTATTTT.

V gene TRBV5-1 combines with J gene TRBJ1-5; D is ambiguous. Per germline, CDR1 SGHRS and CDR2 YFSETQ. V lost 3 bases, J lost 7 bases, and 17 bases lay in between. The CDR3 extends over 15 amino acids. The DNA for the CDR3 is TGCGCCAGCAGCTCGGCCCCCGCCGAAGGACAGCCCCAGCATTTT. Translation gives CASSSAPAEGQPQHF. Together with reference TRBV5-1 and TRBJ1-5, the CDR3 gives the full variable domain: KAGVTQTPRYLIKTRGQQVTLSCSPISGHRSVSWYQQTPGQGLQFLFEYFSETQRNKGNFPGRFSGRQFSNSRSEMNVSTLELGDSALYLCASSSAPAEGQPQHFGDGTRLSIL.

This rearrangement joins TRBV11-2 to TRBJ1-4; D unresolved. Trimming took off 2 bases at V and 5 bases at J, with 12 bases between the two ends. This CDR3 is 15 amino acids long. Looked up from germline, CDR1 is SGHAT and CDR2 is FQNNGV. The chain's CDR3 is CASSLSLGSNEKLFF. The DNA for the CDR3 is TGTGCCAGCAGCTTAAGCCTGGGGTCAAATGAAAAACTGTTTTTT. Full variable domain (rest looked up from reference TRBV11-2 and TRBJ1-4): EAGVAQSPRYKIIEKRQSVAFWCNPISGHATLYWYQQILGQGPKLLIQFQNNGVVDDSQLPKDRFSAERLKGVDSTLKIQPAKLEDSAVYLCASSLSLGSNEKLFFGSGTQLSVL.

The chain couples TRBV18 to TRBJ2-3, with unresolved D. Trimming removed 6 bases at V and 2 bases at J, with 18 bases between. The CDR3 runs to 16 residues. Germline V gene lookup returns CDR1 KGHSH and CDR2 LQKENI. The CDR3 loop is CASSRPSSRITDTQYF. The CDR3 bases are TGTGCCAGCTCCCGACCGAGTAGCAGAATCACAGATACGCAGTATTTT.

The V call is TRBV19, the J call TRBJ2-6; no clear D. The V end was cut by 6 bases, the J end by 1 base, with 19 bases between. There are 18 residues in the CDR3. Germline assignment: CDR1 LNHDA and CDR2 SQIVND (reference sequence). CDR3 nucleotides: TGTGCCAGTAGCCGACGGCGGCCCCAGGAGTCTGGGGCCAACGTCCTGACTTTC. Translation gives CASSRRRPQESGANVLTF.

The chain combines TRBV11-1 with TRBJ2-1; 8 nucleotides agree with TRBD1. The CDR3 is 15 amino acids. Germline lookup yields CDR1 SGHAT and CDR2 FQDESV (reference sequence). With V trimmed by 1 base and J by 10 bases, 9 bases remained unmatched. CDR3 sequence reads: CASSLEGQVSREQFF. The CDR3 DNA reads TGTGCCAGCAGCTTAGAGGGACAGGTCTCCAGGGAGCAGTTCTTC.

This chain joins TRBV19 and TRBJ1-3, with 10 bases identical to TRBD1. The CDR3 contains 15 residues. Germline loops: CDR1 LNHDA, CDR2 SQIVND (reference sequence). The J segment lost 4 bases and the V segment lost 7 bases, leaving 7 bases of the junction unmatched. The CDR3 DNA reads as TGTGCCAGTACCCCGACAGGGGGCTACGGAAACACCATATATTTT. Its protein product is CASTPTGGYGNTIYF. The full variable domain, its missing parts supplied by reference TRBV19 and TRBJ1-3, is DGGITQSPKYLFRKEGQNVTLSCEQNLNHDAMYWYRQDPGQGLRLIYYSQIVNDFQKGDIAEGYSVSREKKESFPLTVTSAQKNPTAFYLCASTPTGGYGNTIYFGEGSWLTVV.

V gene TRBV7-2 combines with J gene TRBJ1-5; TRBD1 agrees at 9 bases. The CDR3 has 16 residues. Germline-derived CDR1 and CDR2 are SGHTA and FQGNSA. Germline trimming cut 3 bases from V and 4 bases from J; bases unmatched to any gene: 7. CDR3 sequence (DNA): TGTGCCAGCAGCTTGTCCGCACAGGGGGCTAATCAGCCCCAGCATTTT. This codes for CASSLSAQGANQPQHF.

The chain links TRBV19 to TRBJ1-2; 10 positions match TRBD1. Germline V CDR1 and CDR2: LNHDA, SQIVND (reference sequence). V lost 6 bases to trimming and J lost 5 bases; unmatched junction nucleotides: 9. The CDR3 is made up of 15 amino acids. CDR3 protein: CASRTGGLSGYGYTF. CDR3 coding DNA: TGTGCCAGTAGGACAGGGGGCTTATCGGGGTATGGCTACACCTTC.

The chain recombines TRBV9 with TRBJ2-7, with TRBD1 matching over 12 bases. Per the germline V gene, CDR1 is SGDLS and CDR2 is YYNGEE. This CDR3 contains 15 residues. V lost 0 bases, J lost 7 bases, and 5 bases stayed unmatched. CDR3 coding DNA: TGTGCCAGCAGCGTAGAGGGACAGGGGGCAATGGAGCAGTACTTC. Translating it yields CASSVEGQGAMEQYF.

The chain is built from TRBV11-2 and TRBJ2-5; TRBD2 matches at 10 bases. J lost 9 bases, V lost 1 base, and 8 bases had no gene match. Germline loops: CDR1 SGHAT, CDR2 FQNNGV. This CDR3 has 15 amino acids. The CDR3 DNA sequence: TGTGCCAGCAGCTTAGGACTAGCGGGCACCCTCTCCCAGTACTTC. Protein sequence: CASSLGLAGTLSQYF.

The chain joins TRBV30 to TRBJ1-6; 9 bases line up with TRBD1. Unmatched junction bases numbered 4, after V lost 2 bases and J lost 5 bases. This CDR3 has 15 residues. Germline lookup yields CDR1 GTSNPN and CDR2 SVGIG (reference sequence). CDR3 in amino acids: CAWSPRDRDNSPLHF. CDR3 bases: TGTGCCTGGAGTCCGAGGGACAGGGATAATTCACCCCTCCACTTT.

The CDR3 nucleotides read TGTGCCAGCAGTGAACAACGGGGACTAGCGGGAAAGGACGGGGAGCAGTTCTTC. Translation gives CASSEQRGLAGKDGEQFF. The chain uses TRBV2 and TRBJ2-1; 13 bases are a match to TRBD2. CDR1 and CDR2 (germline): SNHLY, FYNNEI. After removal of 2 bases from V and 10 bases from J, the junction contained 14 bases not matched to a gene. The CDR3 consists of 18 residues.

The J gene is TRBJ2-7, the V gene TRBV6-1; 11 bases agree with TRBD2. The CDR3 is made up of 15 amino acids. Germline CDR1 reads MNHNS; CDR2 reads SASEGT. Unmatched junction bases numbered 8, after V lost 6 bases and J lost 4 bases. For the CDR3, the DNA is TGTGCCAGCAGCTCCTCTAGCGGGGGGTTGTACGAGCAGTACTTC. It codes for CASSSSSGGLYEQYF.

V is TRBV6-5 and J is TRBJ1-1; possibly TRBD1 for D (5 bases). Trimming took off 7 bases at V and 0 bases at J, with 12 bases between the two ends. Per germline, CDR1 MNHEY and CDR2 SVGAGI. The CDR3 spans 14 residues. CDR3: CASTPGGMNTEAFF. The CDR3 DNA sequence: TGTGCCAGCACGCCTGGGGGGATGAACACTGAAGCTTTCTTT.

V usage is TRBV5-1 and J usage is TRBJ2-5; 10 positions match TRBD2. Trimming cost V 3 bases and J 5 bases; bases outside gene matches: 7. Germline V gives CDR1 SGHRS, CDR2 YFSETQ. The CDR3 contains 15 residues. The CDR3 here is CASSSLGTSAETQYF. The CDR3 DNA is TGCGCCAGCAGCTCCCTCGGGACTAGCGCGGAGACCCAGTACTTC. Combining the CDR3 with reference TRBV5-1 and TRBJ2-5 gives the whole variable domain KAGVTQTPRYLIKTRGQQVTLSCSPISGHRSVSWYQQTPGQGLQFLFEYFSETQRNKGNFPGRFSGRQFSNSRSEMNVSTLELGDSALYLCASSSLGTSAETQYFGPGTRLLVL.

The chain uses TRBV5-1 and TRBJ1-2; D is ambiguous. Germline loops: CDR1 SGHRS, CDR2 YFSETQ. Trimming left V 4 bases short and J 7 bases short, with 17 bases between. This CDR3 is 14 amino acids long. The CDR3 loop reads CASSPGFQEAGYTF. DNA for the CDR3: TGCGCCAGCAGCCCGGGCTTTCAGGAGGCTGGCTACACCTTC. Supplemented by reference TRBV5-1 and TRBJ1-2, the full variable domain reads KAGVTQTPRYLIKTRGQQVTLSCSPISGHRSVSWYQQTPGQGLQFLFEYFSETQRNKGNFPGRFSGRQFSNSRSEMNVSTLELGDSALYLCASSPGFQEAGYTFGSGTRLTVV.

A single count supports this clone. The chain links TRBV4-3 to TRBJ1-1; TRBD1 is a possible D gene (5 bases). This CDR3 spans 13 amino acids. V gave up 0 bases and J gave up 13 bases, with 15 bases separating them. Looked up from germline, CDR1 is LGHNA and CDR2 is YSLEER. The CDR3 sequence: CASSQDRRAPRFF. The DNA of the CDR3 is TGCGCCAGCAGCCAAGATCGCAGGGCGCCCCGTTTCTTT.